This T cell receptor (beta chain) was profiled in a study of blood T cell repertoires in COVID-19. Study summary: Samples representing acute and convalescent COVID-19 were sourced from the United States, Italy and Spain. Nucleic acid was either cDNA or gDNA, and it came from T cells, B-cell-depleted T cells, or PBMCs.

In its sample, this clone was seen a few times. V dropped 3 bases and J dropped 0 bases, with 12 bases sitting between them. From germline, CDR1 is KGHSH and CDR2 LQKENI. This CDR3 is 15 amino acids long. As originally analysed: It was from reference gene primer amplification that nucleated cell counts were estimated. The assay was immunoSEQ multiplex PCR, and TCRdb's table has in-frame clones only and misses some. The V and J calls and clone size were taken over from that table, and D and trimming were inferred from the DNA. The table has under 120,000 clones, 80% to 90% seen once. The chain joins TRBV18 to TRBJ2-7; perhaps TRBD1 as D (6 bases). This clonotype was sampled from a woman of 80 years or more with acute or convalescent COVID-19. Sequencing was carried out using peripheral blood. The DNA of the CDR3 is TGTGCCAGCTCACCGACAGGTTTGAGCTCCTACGAGCAGTACTTC. Residues: CASSPTGLSSYEQYF. Together with reference TRBV18 and TRBJ2-7, the CDR3 gives the full variable domain: NAGVMQNPRHLVRRRGQEARLRCSPMKGHSHVYWYRQLPEEGLKFMVYLQKENIIDESGMPKERFSAEFPKEGPSILRIQQVVRGDSAAYFCASSPTGLSSYEQYFGPGTRLTVT.